What follows are 25 T cell receptor beta chains derived from one specimen sequenced in a study of blood T cells in healthy people across ages. Using a J-beta primer mix together with a sample-barcoded 5' primer, a second PCR was run for about 6 to 12 cycles. In TCRdb, the 5' RACE reads were re-called with MiXCR into one record per CDR3 protein. Of some 1.5 million distinct CDR3 sequences listed, 35% to 45% are singletons. The sample consisted of blood. The receptors derive from a woman aged 18 to 35 in good health.

CDR3 in DNA: TGTGCCAGCAGCCCGCCCGGGACGAATTACAATGAGCAGTACTTC. It translates to CASSPPGTNYNEQYF. The genes are TRBV7-9 and TRBJ2-4, with D tentatively TRBD1 or TRBD2 (5 bases each). The germline V and J ends were trimmed by 5 bases and 13 bases, with 24 bases remaining between them. CDR1 and CDR2 from the germline V gene are SEHNR and FQNEAQ (reference sequence). The CDR3 contains 15 residues.

The genes are TRBV6-2 or TRBV6-3 and TRBJ2-4, with 7 bases fitting TRBD2. V gave up 2 bases and J gave up 2 bases; unmatched junction bases: 3. The germline CDR1 and CDR2 sequences are MNHEY and SVGEGT. This CDR3 is 15 amino acids long. For the CDR3, the DNA is TGTGCCAGCAGTTACACGGGACTAACCAAAAACATTCAGTACTTC. This encodes CASSYTGLTKNIQYF.

The rearrangement joins TRBV7-2 to TRBJ2-7; 7 nucleotides match TRBD1. Germline trimming cut 5 bases from V and 0 bases from J; bases unmatched to any gene: 7. This CDR3 has 15 amino acids. Germline assignment: CDR1 SGHTA and CDR2 FQGNSA. The CDR3 sequence is CASSPIQGSSYEQYF. In DNA form, the CDR3 reads TGTGCCAGCAGCCCAATACAGGGGAGCTCCTACGAGCAGTACTTC.

The chain recombines TRBV14 with TRBJ2-1, with D possibly being TRBD2 (6 bases). Germline V CDR1 and CDR2: SGHDN, FVKESK. V lost 4 bases and J lost 8, with 15 bases in between. The CDR3 extends over 14 amino acids. The CDR3: CASSRRDGRDEQFF. The CDR3 DNA reads as TGTGCCAGCAGCCGGCGGGACGGCCGCGATGAGCAGTTCTTC.

This clonotype was seen only a few times. The chain uses TRBV7-2 and TRBJ2-5; D remains ambiguous. Germline V gene data show CDR1 as SGHTA and CDR2 as FQGNSA. This CDR3 comprises 13 residues. The germline V and J ends were trimmed by 3 bases and 1 base, with 6 bases remaining between them. The CDR3 spells CASSFMSQETQYF. The CDR3 coding sequence is TGTGCCAGCAGCTTTATGAGCCAAGAGACCCAGTACTTC.

This clonotype has just a few counts. V is TRBV27 and J is TRBJ1-6; D uncertain. CDR1 MNHEY and CDR2 SMNVEV come from the germline V gene (reference sequence). With 0 bases removed from V and 0 bases from J, the gap between germline ends came to 21 bases. The length of the CDR3 is 21 residues. The CDR3: CASSLSPPSYPTSSYNSPLHF. The CDR3, as DNA: TGTGCCAGCAGTTTATCCCCTCCGTCGTACCCCACCAGCTCCTATAATTCACCCCTCCACTTT.

The chain employs TRBV7-2 and TRBJ2-1, with TRBD1 matching 10 bases. Germline V gene lookup returns CDR1 SGHTA and CDR2 FQGNSA. CDR3 length: 16 residues. Losses at the gene ends were 5 bases for V and 0 bases for J; bases not matched to a gene: 4. CDR3 DNA sequence: TGTGCCAGCAGCGGGAGGACAGGGGGCTCCTACAATGAGCAGTTCTTC. It encodes CASSGRTGGSYNEQFF.

J is TRBJ1-2 and V is TRBV12-3 or TRBV12-4; D is uncertain. This CDR3 region has 13 residues. V lost 2 bases to trimming and J lost 8 bases, with 12 bases between them. As DNA, the CDR3 is TGTGCCAGCAGTTTATGGCGCGAGATGGGCTACACCTTC. It encodes CASSLWREMGYTF.

This clonotype was detected a few times. The rearrangement joins TRBV24-1 to TRBJ2-1; D uncertain. Trimming pared 4 bases from V and 2 bases from J, leaving 11 bases between. The V gene's germline CDR1 is KGHDR and CDR2 SFDVKD. The CDR3 is 15 amino acids. The CDR3 DNA reads as TGTGCCACCAGTGACACCAAAGTCCCCTACAATGAGCAGTTCTTC. This codes for CATSDTKVPYNEQFF.

The V and J genes are TRBV7-9 and TRBJ1-2; TRBD1 might be the D (5 bases). The V gene's germline CDR1 is SEHNR and CDR2 FQNEAQ (reference sequence). Trimming removed 3 bases from V and 4 bases from J, with 12 bases in between. The length of the CDR3 is 14 residues. The CDR3 region has the DNA TGTGCCAGCAGCTTTCGGGGCGCCCCCTATGGCTACACCTTC. This gives the protein CASSFRGAPYGYTF. Together with reference TRBV7-9 and TRBJ1-2, the CDR3 gives the full variable domain: DTGVSQNPRHKITKRGQNVTFRCDPISEHNRLYWYRQTLGQGPEFLTYFQNEAQLEKSRLLSDRFSAERPKGSFSTLEIQRTEQGDSAMYLCASSFRGAPYGYTFGSGTRLTVV.

The chain couples TRBV6-5 to TRBJ1-3; TRBD1 might be the D (6 bases). With 3 bases removed from V and 0 bases from J, the gap between germline ends came to 15 bases. The germline CDR1 and CDR2 sequences are MNHEY and SVGAGI. There are 17 residues in the CDR3. The CDR3 loop reads CASSYSGHQSSGNTIYF. The DNA for the CDR3 is TGTGCCAGCAGTTATTCGGGACACCAGAGCTCTGGAAACACCATATATTTT.

This chain links TRBV5-1 with TRBJ2-5, with TRBD1 as a possible D gene (6 bases). V gave up 0 bases and J gave up 11 bases, with 23 bases separating them. The CDR3 loop spans 16 amino acids. CDR1 is SGHRS, CDR2 YFSETQ, per germline. The CDR3 spells CASSLARQEVGNEQYF. CDR3 DNA sequence: TGCGCCAGCAGCTTGGCCCGACAGGAGGTCGGCAATGAGCAGTACTTC.

The CDR3 here is CASSSGLAGWYNEQYF. The CDR3 DNA reads TGTGCCAGCAGCTCGGGACTAGCGGGGTGGTACAATGAGCAGTACTTC. The J gene is TRBJ2-1, the V gene TRBV7-9; 13 bases are shared with TRBD2. The DNA end lines up better with TRBJ2-7; the J call may be wrong. CDR3 length: 16 residues. From germline, CDR1 is SEHNR and CDR2 FQNEAQ (reference sequence).

The V call is TRBV7-9, the J call TRBJ2-5; a weak D match, TRBD1 (5 bases). Germline V CDR1 and CDR2: SEHNR, FQNEAQ (reference sequence). Trimming cost V 2 bases and J 4 bases, with 17 bases left between them. This CDR3 spans 16 amino acids. CDR3 in DNA: TGTGCCAGCAGCTTAAGTATACCGCCTCAGGGAGAGACCCAGTACTTC. It specifies CASSLSIPPQGETQYF. Supplemented by reference TRBV7-9 and TRBJ2-5, the full variable domain reads DTGVSQNPRHKITKRGQNVTFRCDPISEHNRLYWYRQTLGQGPEFLTYFQNEAQLEKSRLLSDRFSAERPKGSFSTLEIQRTEQGDSAMYLCASSLSIPPQGETQYFGPGTRLLVL.

This clonotype was observed a handful of times. The rearrangement uses TRBV7-9 and TRBJ1-2; the D is unclear. CDR1 is SEHNR and CDR2 is FQNEAQ in the germline V gene (reference sequence). V lost 3 bases to trimming and J lost 4 bases, with 9 bases between them. The CDR3 length is 13 residues. The chain's CDR3 is CASSFLGPYGYTF. In DNA, the CDR3 is TGTGCCAGCAGCTTTTTGGGCCCCTATGGCTACACCTTC.

CDR3 amino acids: CASSQVRQAENEKLFF. The CDR3 DNA reads as TGTGCCAGCAGTCAAGTCCGACAGGCGGAGAATGAAAAACTGTTTTTT. The V and J genes are TRBV28 and TRBJ1-4, with D perhaps TRBD1 (6 bases). The V end lost 5 bases, the J end lost 5 bases, and 18 bases lay between the germline ends. The germline gives CDR1 MDHEN, CDR2 SYDVKM. This CDR3 has 16 amino acids.

This clonotype was seen only a few times. The chain couples TRBV6-5 to TRBJ2-7; unclear D gene. The end of the DNA is better explained by TRBJ2-5, so the J call may be wrong. The germline V gene has CDR1 MNHEY and CDR2 SVGAGI. This CDR3 comprises 12 residues. The CDR3 sequence: CATDDTSGTQYF. In nucleotides, the CDR3 is TGTGCCACCGACGACACGTCCGGGACCCAGTACTTC.

The CDR3, as DNA: TGTGCCAGCAGTCCAGGGGATTTCTACAATGAGCAGTACTTC. Residues: CASSPGDFYNEQYF. This chain uses TRBV28 with TRBJ2-7; maybe TRBD1 (6 bases). From germline, CDR1 is MDHEN and CDR2 SYDVKM. The CDR3 sequence is 14 residues long. Trimming took 5 bases from V and 7 from J, leaving 18 bases between them.

This clonotype occurred a few times. The rearrangement links TRBV5-1 to TRBJ2-3; D may be TRBD1 (6 bases). Germline lookup yields CDR1 SGHRS and CDR2 YFSETQ. V was trimmed by 3 bases and J by 4 bases, leaving 18 bases between them. The CDR3 is made up of 16 amino acids. The DNA of the CDR3 is TGCGCCAGCAGCTCTAGACCAGTTTCAGGGGCAGATACGCAGTATTTT. Translated: CASSSRPVSGADTQYF.

The chain has TRBV30 and TRBJ1-2, with D uncertain. Germline values: CDR1 GTSNPN, CDR2 SVGIG (reference sequence). V was shortened by 4 bases and J by 9 bases, with 12 bases between the two germline ends. This CDR3 has 11 residues. This CDR3 is CAWMNVARYTF. The CDR3 nucleotides read TGTGCCTGGATGAATGTGGCTCGCTACACCTTC.

The V and J genes are TRBV20-1 and TRBJ2-1, with 8 bases identical to TRBD1. Looked up from germline, CDR1 is DFQATT and CDR2 is SNEGSKA (reference sequence). The V segment lost 2 bases and the J segment 0 bases; nucleotides outside the gene matches: 0. CDR3 length: 14 residues. The CDR3 spells CSARTGGSYNEQFF. CDR3 DNA sequence: TGCAGTGCTAGAACAGGGGGCTCCTACAATGAGCAGTTCTTC.

The gene calls are TRBV4-1 and TRBJ2-5; D ambiguous. V was cut by 2 bases and J by 1 base, with 14 bases left in between. Germline V lookup: CDR1 MGHRA, CDR2 YSYEKL. The CDR3 runs to 16 residues. CDR3 region: CASSQPRAGTQETQYF. The CDR3 bases are TGCGCCAGCAGCCAACCCCGGGCAGGAACCCAAGAGACCCAGTACTTC.

The rearrangement uses TRBV5-1 and TRBJ2-1; 12 positions agree with TRBD2. This CDR3 is 15 amino acids long. Trimming cost V 3 bases and J 4 bases; bases outside gene matches: 2. The germline V gene has CDR1 SGHRS and CDR2 YFSETQ. The CDR3 spells CASSWTSGTYNEQFF. As DNA, the CDR3 is TGCGCCAGCAGCTGGACTAGCGGGACTTACAATGAGCAGTTCTTC.

This clonotype was detected only a few times. The rearrangement joins TRBV7-2 to TRBJ2-3; TRBD2 might be the D (5 bases). CDR1 is SGHTA, CDR2 FQGNSA, per germline. V was cut by 4 bases and J by 7 bases, with 18 bases left in between. The CDR3 length is 15 residues. CDR3 coding DNA: TGTGCCAGCAGCTCAGAGTTCGCGGCGGGTAATACGCAGTATTTT. It translates to CASSSEFAAGNTQYF.

The rearrangement uses TRBV6-1 and TRBJ1-2; 7 nucleotides agree with TRBD1. This CDR3 is built from 15 residues. Germline V gene lookup returns CDR1 MNHNS and CDR2 SASEGT. J gave up 2 bases and V 5 bases, and 8 bases lay outside the gene matches. The CDR3 protein is CASSKGTVRNYGYTF. The CDR3 DNA is TGTGCCAGCAGTAAAGGGACAGTACGAAACTATGGCTACACCTTC.